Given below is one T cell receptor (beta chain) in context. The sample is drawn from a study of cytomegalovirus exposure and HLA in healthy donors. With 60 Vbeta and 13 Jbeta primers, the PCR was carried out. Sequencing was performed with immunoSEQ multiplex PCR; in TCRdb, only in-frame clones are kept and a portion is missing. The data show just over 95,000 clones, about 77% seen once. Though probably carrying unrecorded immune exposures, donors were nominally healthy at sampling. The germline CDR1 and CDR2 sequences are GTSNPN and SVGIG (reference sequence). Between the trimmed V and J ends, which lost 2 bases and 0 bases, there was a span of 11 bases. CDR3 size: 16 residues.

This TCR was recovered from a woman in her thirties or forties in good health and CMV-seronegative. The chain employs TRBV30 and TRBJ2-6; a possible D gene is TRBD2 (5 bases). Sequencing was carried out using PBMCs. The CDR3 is CAWSPDSYSGANVLTF. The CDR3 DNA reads TGTGCCTGGAGTCCGGACTCCTACTCTGGGGCCAACGTCCTGACTTTC.